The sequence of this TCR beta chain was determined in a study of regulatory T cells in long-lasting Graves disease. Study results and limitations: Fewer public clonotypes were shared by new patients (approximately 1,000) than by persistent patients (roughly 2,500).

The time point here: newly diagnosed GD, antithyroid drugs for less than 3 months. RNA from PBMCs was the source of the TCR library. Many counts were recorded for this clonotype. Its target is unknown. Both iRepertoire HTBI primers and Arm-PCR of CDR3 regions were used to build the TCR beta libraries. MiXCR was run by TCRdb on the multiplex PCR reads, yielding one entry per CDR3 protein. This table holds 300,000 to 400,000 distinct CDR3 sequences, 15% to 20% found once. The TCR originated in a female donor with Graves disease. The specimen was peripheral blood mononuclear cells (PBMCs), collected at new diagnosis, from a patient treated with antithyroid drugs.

The CDR3 loop reads CASSLFLQSSDTQYF. The CDR3 DNA reads as TGTGCCAGCAGCTTATTTCTCCAGTCGTCAGATACGCAGTATTTT. This chain joins TRBV7-2 and TRBJ2-3, with D hard to call. Germline CDR1 is SGHTA and CDR2 is FQGNSA. The CDR3 covers 15 residues. The V gene lost 2 bases and the J gene lost 4 bases, with 13 bases spanning the gap.